This T cell receptor (beta chain) is from a study of technical replicates of blood from several donors. Using immunoSEQ multiplex PCR, the repertoire was profiled, and TCRdb retains in-frame clones only, with some absent. This repertoire shows tens of thousands of clones, approximately 91% found once; its top ten account for about 0.4%. Sequenced sample: T cells isolated from PBMCs. This clonotype was obtained from a human donor in good health. Some clones in this sample may be carry-over from other donors' samples.

The CDR3 spells CASSADRQSYEQYF. The DNA of the CDR3 is TGTGCCAGCAGTGCGGACAGGCAATCCTACGAGCAGTACTTC. This chain joins TRBV2 and TRBJ2-7; 7 positions match TRBD1. J lost 1 base, V lost 4 bases, and 4 bases had no gene match. CDR3 size: 14 residues. Germline values: CDR1 SNHLY, CDR2 FYNNEI.